The 27 T cell receptor beta chains given below trace back to one sample, sequenced in a study of OX40 agonist ivuxolimab in advanced cancers. Clones were sequenced by immunoSEQ multiplex PCR, and TCRdb holds only the in-frame ones, with some missing. The table records around 80,000 clones, more than 80% of them present only once. The sample here was CD4+ or CD8+ T cells sorted from blood, taken in a trial of the OX40 agonist ivuxolimab. All receptors come from an adult with an advanced solid tumor such as melanoma, head and neck, liver or kidney cancer.

This clone was seen a handful of times. The V gene is TRBV4-3, the J gene TRBJ2-6; TRBD1 aligns across 10 bases. The CDR3 contains 19 residues. In germline, CDR1 is LGHNA, CDR2 YSLEER. J was trimmed by 2 bases and V by 0 bases; bases with no gene match: 7. CDR3 region: CASSQDSPTGGAGANVLTF. The CDR3 bases are TGCGCCAGCAGCCAAGATAGCCCGACAGGGGGCGCTGGGGCCAACGTCCTGACTTTC.

The chain combines TRBV19 with TRBJ2-5, with TRBD2 matching 7 bases. The CDR3 length is 14 residues. The V gene end was trimmed by 7 bases and the J gene end by 2 bases; junction bases not matched to a gene: 7. Germline V gene sequence: CDR1 LNHDA, CDR2 SQIVND (reference sequence). CDR3 amino acids: CASTTGGPQETQYF. DNA of the CDR3: TGTGCCAGTACCACGGGGGGACCTCAAGAGACCCAGTACTTC.

This clone was detected once. The rearrangement joins TRBV7-2 to TRBJ1-1, with D perhaps matching TRBD1 (5 bases). The CDR3 covers 13 residues. V lost 5 bases and J lost 8, with 15 bases in between. The V gene's germline CDR1 is SGHTA and CDR2 FQGNSA. The CDR3 loop reads CASSPHGTAEAFF. In DNA form, the CDR3 reads TGTGCCAGCAGCCCCCACGGGACGGCGGAAGCTTTCTTT.

The rearrangement uses TRBV7-2 and TRBJ2-5; tentative D call: TRBD1 (6 bases). Trimming cost V 1 base and J 5 bases, with 20 bases left between them. Germline lookup yields CDR1 SGHTA and CDR2 FQGNSA. There are 17 residues in the CDR3. The CDR3 DNA is TGTGCCAGCAGCTTAGGGGTTTCAGGCCCTAGGGGGGAGACCCAGTACTTC. Protein product: CASSLGVSGPRGETQYF.

The J gene is TRBJ2-7, the V gene TRBV7-6; 7 positions match TRBD1. The CDR3 is 15 residues long. With 1 base clipped from V and 5 bases from J, the junction kept 8 bases outside the gene matches. CDR1 and CDR2 from the germline V gene are SGHVS and FNYEAQ. CDR3 DNA sequence: TGTGCCAGCAGCTTAGGGACAGGCCTCATCCACGAGCAGTACTTC. It yields the protein CASSLGTGLIHEQYF.

J is TRBJ2-2 and V is TRBV11-1, with D uncertain. The CDR3 runs to 14 residues. The germline V gene has CDR1 SGHAT and CDR2 FQDESV (reference sequence). Trimming shortened V by 1 base and J by 4 bases, and 7 bases separated the two germline ends. In nucleotides, the CDR3 is TGTGCCAGCAGCTTAGTCACGGTCACCGGGGAGCTGTTTTTT. Translated: CASSLVTVTGELFF.

This chain links TRBV4-1 with TRBJ1-2; 10 bases agree with TRBD1. The CDR3 is made up of 17 amino acids. The germline V gene has CDR1 MGHRA and CDR2 YSYEKL. V gave up 3 bases and J gave up 2 bases; unmatched junction bases: 9. For the CDR3, the DNA is TGCGCCAGCAGCCAGGACCCCGGACAGGGGGGCAACTATGGCTACACCTTC. The encoded protein is CASSQDPGQGGNYGYTF.

The chain couples TRBV5-1 to TRBJ2-3, with D uncertain. This CDR3 region has 14 residues. From germline, CDR1 is SGHRS and CDR2 YFSETQ. The V gene lost 1 base and the J gene lost 4 bases, with 10 bases spanning the gap. The CDR3 sequence is CASSLLAFPDTQYF. In nucleotides, the CDR3 is TGCGCCAGCAGCTTGTTGGCTTTCCCAGATACGCAGTATTTT.

The chain couples TRBV28 to TRBJ2-5, with 7 bases fitting TRBD2. CDR1 MDHEN and CDR2 SYDVKM come from the germline V gene. With V trimmed by 5 bases and J by 4 bases, 10 bases remained unmatched. The CDR3 extends over 15 amino acids. The CDR3: CASSPRRGEGETQYF. In nucleotides, the CDR3 is TGTGCCAGCAGTCCCCGCCGCGGGGAGGGAGAGACCCAGTACTTC.

This sequence joins TRBV6-5 and TRBJ1-5, with a tentative D call TRBD1 (5 bases). The CDR3 covers 11 residues. Germline V gene sequence: CDR1 MNHEY, CDR2 SVGAGI. Trimming removed 7 bases at V and 11 bases at J, with 12 bases between. The CDR3 protein is CASTSGGAQHF. The CDR3 DNA reads as TGTGCCAGCACCTCCGGGGGAGCCCAGCATTTT.

The chain employs TRBV30 and TRBJ1-2; the D is unclear. CDR1 GTSNPN and CDR2 SVGIG come from the germline V gene (reference sequence). The V end was cut by 0 bases, the J end by 5 bases, with 4 bases between. The CDR3 spans 11 residues. The CDR3 protein is CAWSVRYGYTF. The CDR3 bases are TGTGCCTGGAGTGTACGGTATGGCTACACCTTC.

The J gene is TRBJ1-6, the V gene TRBV10-3, with D possibly matching TRBD1 (6 bases). The CDR3 has 15 residues. Trimming shortened V by 6 bases and J by 3 bases, and 12 bases separated the two germline ends. Germline V gives CDR1 ENHRY, CDR2 SYGVKD. CDR3 sequence reads: CAIRRGEDYNSPLHF. The CDR3 DNA reads as TGTGCCATCAGAAGGGGGGAGGACTATAATTCACCCCTCCACTTT.

The chain recombines TRBV7-6 with TRBJ1-4; D is perhaps TRBD1 (6 bases). Trimming shortened V by 5 bases and J by 6 bases, and 16 bases separated the two germline ends. The germline CDR1 and CDR2 sequences are SGHVS and FNYEAQ. The CDR3 runs to 15 residues. Here the CDR3 DNA reads TGTGCCAGCAGCGAACAACAGGGATCCTATGAAAAACTGTTTTTT. Encoded protein: CASSEQQGSYEKLFF.

The V and J genes are TRBV28 and TRBJ2-7; 7 bases are a match to TRBD1. CDR3 length: 13 residues. CDR1 is MDHEN, CDR2 SYDVKM, per germline. The V and J ends lost 9 bases and 1 base, in that order; junction bases with no gene match: 6. CDR3 residues: CASYPTGSYEQYF. CDR3 in DNA: TGTGCCAGTTACCCGACAGGGTCCTACGAGCAGTACTTC. The full variable domain, in which reference TRBV28 and TRBJ2-7 provide the parts outside the CDR3, is DVKVTQSSRYLVKRTGEKVFLECVQDMDHENMFWYRQDPGLGLRLIYFSYDVKMKEKGDIPEGYSVSREKKERFSLILESASTNQTSMYLCASYPTGSYEQYFGPGTRLTVT.

The chain recombines TRBV7-3 with TRBJ1-3, with D unclear. This CDR3 has 15 residues. Looked up from germline, CDR1 is SGHTA and CDR2 is FQGTGA. Trimming removed 3 bases from V and 0 bases from J, with 9 bases in between. CDR3 nucleotides: TGTGCCAGCAGCTTGACGACACACTCTGGAAACACCATATATTTT. It specifies CASSLTTHSGNTIYF.

This clone occurred a few times. The V gene is TRBV28, the J gene TRBJ1-1; no definite D call. This CDR3 region has 14 residues. V was shortened by 2 bases and J by 1 base, with 8 bases between the two germline ends. The germline V gene encodes CDR1 MDHEN and CDR2 SYDVKM. The CDR3 nucleotides read TGTGCCAGCAGTTTAATCCAGGAGAACACTGAAGCTTTCTTT. Amino acid sequence: CASSLIQENTEAFF.

The rearrangement links TRBV6-5 to TRBJ2-7, with D hard to call. V lost 2 bases and J 7 bases, leaving 12 bases between the germline ends. The CDR3 sequence is 13 residues long. Germline CDR1 is MNHEY and CDR2 is SVGAGI. CDR3 DNA: TGTGCCAGCAGTTACAGGGTGAACTGGGAGCAGTACTTC. Translating gives CASSYRVNWEQYF.

The chain carries TRBV19 and TRBJ1-5, with D hard to call. The germline V gene encodes CDR1 LNHDA and CDR2 SQIVND (reference sequence). V was shortened by 3 bases and J by 0 bases, with 6 bases between the two germline ends. CDR3 length: 14 amino acids. CDR3: CASSISPSNQPQHF. The DNA for the CDR3 is TGTGCCAGTAGTATCTCTCCTAGCAATCAGCCCCAGCATTTT.

This chain links TRBV4-3 with TRBJ1-2; D is undetermined. Germline CDR1 is LGHNA and CDR2 is YSLEER. The CDR3 consists of 14 residues. Trimming stripped 0 bases from V and 6 bases from J, with 11 bases between. CDR3 coding DNA: TGCGCCAGCAGCCAAGAGAACGGAGCTCATGGCTACACCTTC. Its protein is CASSQENGAHGYTF.

V usage is TRBV5-1 and J usage is TRBJ2-3; the D is unclear. Deletions cut 5 bases from V and 3 bases from J, with 4 bases between. CDR1 SGHRS and CDR2 YFSETQ come from the germline V gene. The length of the CDR3 is 11 residues. The CDR3 loop reads CASRITDTQYF. CDR3 bases: TGCGCCAGCAGGATAACAGATACGCAGTATTTT.

This rearrangement joins TRBV5-4 to TRBJ2-2; TRBD1 or TRBD2 may be the D gene (6 bases each). Germline V lookup: CDR1 SGHNT, CDR2 YYREEE (reference sequence). Trimming pared 3 bases from V and 3 bases from J, leaving 12 bases between. The CDR3 has 15 residues. The CDR3 DNA reads TGTGCCAGCAGCTCCCGAAGGGGGGACACCGGGGAGCTGTTTTTT. The encoded protein is CASSSRRGDTGELFF.

The gene calls are TRBV7-2 and TRBJ1-2, with unresolved D. The germline gives CDR1 SGHTA, CDR2 FQGNSA. The CDR3 consists of 14 residues. The V end was cut by 1 base, the J end by 4 bases, with 10 bases between. The chain's CDR3 is CASSLETRLYGYTF. CDR3 DNA sequence: TGTGCCAGCAGCTTAGAGACCCGTCTCTATGGCTACACCTTC.

The J gene is TRBJ2-4, the V gene TRBV18; D is unresolved. V was pared by 3 bases and J by 6 bases, with 6 bases between. From germline, CDR1 is KGHSH and CDR2 LQKENI. This CDR3 has 12 residues. CDR3 sequence (DNA): TGTGCCAGCTCACCCCCGCGAAACATTCAGTACTTC. Its translation is CASSPPRNIQYF.

This clone was detected a few times. V gene TRBV2 combines with J gene TRBJ1-3; D gene uncertain. Germline-derived CDR1 and CDR2 are SNHLY and FYNNEI. V gave up 4 bases and J gave up 0 bases, with 10 bases separating them. The CDR3 sequence is 15 residues long. CDR3 DNA sequence: TGTGCCAGCAGTGTTAGGGCAAGCTCTGGAAACACCATATATTTT. Translation: CASSVRASSGNTIYF.

This sequence joins TRBV7-2 and TRBJ2-6; the D is unclear. Germline values: CDR1 SGHTA, CDR2 FQGNSA. Trimming removed 7 bases from V and 0 bases from J, with 7 bases in between. The CDR3 is made up of 14 amino acids. The CDR3 spells CASNPDSGANVLTF. Here the CDR3 DNA reads TGTGCCAGCAACCCTGACTCTGGGGCCAACGTCCTGACTTTC.

This clone was observed a few times. The chain has TRBV6-6 and TRBJ2-1, with 9 bases matching TRBD2. V lost 6 bases, J lost 4 bases, and 4 bases stayed unmatched. Germline values: CDR1 MNHNY, CDR2 SVGAGI (reference sequence). This CDR3 has 14 amino acids. This CDR3 is CASSLAGVYNEQFF. In DNA, the CDR3 is TGTGCCAGCAGCTTAGCGGGGGTTTACAATGAGCAGTTCTTC.

The CDR3 here is CASSRWGDSDQPQHF. The CDR3 DNA reads TGTGCCAGCAGTCGCTGGGGGGATTCGGATCAGCCCCAGCATTTT. V and J are TRBV28 and TRBJ1-5; D possibly corresponds to TRBD1 (5 bases). The CDR3 is 15 amino acids. The V end was cut by 5 bases, the J end by 5 bases, with 16 bases between. Germline V gene data show CDR1 as MDHEN and CDR2 as SYDVKM.